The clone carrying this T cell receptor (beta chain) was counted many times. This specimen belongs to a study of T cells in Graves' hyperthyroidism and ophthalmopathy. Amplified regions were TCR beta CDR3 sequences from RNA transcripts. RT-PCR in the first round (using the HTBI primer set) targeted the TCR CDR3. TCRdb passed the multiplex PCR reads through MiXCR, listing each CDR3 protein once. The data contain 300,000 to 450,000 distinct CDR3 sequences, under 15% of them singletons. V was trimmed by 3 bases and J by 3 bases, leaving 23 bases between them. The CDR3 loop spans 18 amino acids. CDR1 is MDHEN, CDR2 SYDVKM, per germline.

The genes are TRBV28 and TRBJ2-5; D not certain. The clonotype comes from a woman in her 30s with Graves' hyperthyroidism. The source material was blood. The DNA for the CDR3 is TGTGCCAGCAGTTTTCCGGGCCCCAACTCTAGGCCAGAAGAGACCCAGTACTTC. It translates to CASSFPGPNSRPEETQYF.